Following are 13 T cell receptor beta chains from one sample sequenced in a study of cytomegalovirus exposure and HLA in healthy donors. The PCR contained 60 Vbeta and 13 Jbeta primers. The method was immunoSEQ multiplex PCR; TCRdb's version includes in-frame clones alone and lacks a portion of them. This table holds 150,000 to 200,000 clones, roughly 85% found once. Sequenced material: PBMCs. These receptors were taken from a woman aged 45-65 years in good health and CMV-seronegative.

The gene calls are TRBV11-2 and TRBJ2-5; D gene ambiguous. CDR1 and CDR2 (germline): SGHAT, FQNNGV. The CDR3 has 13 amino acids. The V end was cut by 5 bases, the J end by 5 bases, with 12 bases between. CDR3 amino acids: CASSRGAGETQYF. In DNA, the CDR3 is TGTGCCAGCAGCCGCGGAGCCGGGGAGACCCAGTACTTC. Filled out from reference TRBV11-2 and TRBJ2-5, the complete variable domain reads EAGVAQSPRYKIIEKRQSVAFWCNPISGHATLYWYQQILGQGPKLLIQFQNNGVVDDSQLPKDRFSAERLKGVDSTLKIQPAKLEDSAVYLCASSRGAGETQYFGPGTRLLVL.

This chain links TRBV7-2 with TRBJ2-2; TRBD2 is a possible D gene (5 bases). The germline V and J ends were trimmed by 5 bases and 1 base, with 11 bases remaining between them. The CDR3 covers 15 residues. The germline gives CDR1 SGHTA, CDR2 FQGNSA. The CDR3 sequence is CASSTRTGNTGELFF. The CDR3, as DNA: TGTGCCAGCAGCACAAGGACTGGGAACACCGGGGAGCTGTTTTTT. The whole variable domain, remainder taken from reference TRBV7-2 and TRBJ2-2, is GAGVSQSPSNKVTEKGKDVELRCDPISGHTALYWYRQSLGQGLEFLIYFQGNSAPDKSGLPSDRFSAERTGGSVSTLTIQRTQQEDSAVYLCASSTRTGNTGELFFGEGSRLTVL.

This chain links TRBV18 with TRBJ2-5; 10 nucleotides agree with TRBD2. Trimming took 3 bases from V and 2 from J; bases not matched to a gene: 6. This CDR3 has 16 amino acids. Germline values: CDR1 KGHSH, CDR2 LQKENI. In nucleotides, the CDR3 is TGTGCCAGCTCACCGATGCTAGCGGGAGTACAAGAGACCCAGTACTTC. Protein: CASSPMLAGVQETQYF.

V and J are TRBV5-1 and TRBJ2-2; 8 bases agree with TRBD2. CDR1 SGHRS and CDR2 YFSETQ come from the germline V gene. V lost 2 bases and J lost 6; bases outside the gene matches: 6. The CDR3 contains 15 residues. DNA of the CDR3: TGCGCCAGCAGCTTTACGGTCGGGAGGGCCGGGGAGCTGTTTTTT. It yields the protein CASSFTVGRAGELFF. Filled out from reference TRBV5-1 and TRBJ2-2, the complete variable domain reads KAGVTQTPRYLIKTRGQQVTLSCSPISGHRSVSWYQQTPGQGLQFLFEYFSETQRNKGNFPGRFSGRQFSNSRSEMNVSTLELGDSALYLCASSFTVGRAGELFFGEGSRLTVL.

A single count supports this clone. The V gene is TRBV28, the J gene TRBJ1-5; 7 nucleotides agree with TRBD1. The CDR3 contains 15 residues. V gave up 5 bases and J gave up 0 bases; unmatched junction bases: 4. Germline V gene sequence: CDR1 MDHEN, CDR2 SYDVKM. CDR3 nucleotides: TGTGCCAGCAGTGCAGGACAGGTTAGCAATCAGCCCCAGCATTTT. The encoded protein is CASSAGQVSNQPQHF.

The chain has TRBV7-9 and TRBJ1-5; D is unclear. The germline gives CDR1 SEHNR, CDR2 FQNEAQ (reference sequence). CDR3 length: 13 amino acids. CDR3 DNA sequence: TGTTCCCGCTACCCGGGTAGCAATCAGCCCCAGCATTTT. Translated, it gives CSRYPGSNQPQHF. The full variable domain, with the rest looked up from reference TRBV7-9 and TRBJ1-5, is DTGVSQNPRHKITKRGQNVTFRCDPISEHNRLYWYRQTLGQGPEFLTYFQNEAQLEKSRLLSDRFSAERPKGSFSTLEIQRTEQGDSAMYLCSRYPGSNQPQHFGDGTRLSIL.

The CDR3 protein is CASSSGTGGHEQYF. In DNA form, the CDR3 reads TGTGCCAGCAGCTCCGGGACAGGGGGCCACGAGCAGTACTTC. The gene calls are TRBV27 and TRBJ2-7, with 12 bases lining up with TRBD1. The J segment lost 5 bases and the V segment lost 6 bases, leaving 5 bases of the junction unmatched. CDR3 length: 14 residues. The germline CDR1 and CDR2 sequences are MNHEY and SMNVEV (reference sequence).

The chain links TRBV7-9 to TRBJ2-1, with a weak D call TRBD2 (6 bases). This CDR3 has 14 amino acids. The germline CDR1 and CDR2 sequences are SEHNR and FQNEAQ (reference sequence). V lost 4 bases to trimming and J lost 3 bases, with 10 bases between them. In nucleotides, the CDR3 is TGTGCCAGCAGCTCGTGGAGGGACTACAATGAGCAGTTCTTC. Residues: CASSSWRDYNEQFF.

This CDR3 is CASSDLSNTEAFF. The CDR3 nucleotides read TGTGCCAGCAGTGACCTCTCGAACACTGAAGCTTTCTTT. V and J are TRBV6-1 and TRBJ1-1, with unresolved D. Trimming stripped 3 bases from V and 1 base from J, with 6 bases between. Per germline, CDR1 MNHNS and CDR2 SASEGT. The CDR3 contains 13 residues.

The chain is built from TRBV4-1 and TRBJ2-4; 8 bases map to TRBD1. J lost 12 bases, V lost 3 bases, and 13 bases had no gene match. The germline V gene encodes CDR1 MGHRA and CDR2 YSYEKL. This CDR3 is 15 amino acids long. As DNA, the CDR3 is TGCGCCAGCAGCCACGGACAGGGCGGACTAAACGGTCAGTACTTC. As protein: CASSHGQGGLNGQYF.

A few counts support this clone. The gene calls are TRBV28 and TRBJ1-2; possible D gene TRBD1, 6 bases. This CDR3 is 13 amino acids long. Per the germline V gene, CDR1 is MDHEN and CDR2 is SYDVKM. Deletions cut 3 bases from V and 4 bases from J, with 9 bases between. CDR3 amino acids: CASSLRGTYGYTF. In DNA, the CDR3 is TGTGCCAGCAGTTTGAGGGGGACCTATGGCTACACCTTC.

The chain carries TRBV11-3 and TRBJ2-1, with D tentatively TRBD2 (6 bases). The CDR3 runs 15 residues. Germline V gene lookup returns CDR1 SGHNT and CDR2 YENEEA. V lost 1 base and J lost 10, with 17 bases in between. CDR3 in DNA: TGTGCCAGCAGCTTAGGACGGACCGGGGGTCCCGAGCAGTTCTTC. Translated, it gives CASSLGRTGGPEQFF.

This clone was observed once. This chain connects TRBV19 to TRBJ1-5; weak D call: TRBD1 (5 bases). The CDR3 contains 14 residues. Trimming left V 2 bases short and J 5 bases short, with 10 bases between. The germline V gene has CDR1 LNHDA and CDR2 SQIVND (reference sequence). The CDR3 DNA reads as TGTGCCAGTAGTATATTGTGGGGCGATCAGCCCCAGCATTTT. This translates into CASSILWGDQPQHF.